This TCR beta chain was recovered during a study of monozygotic twins with inflammatory bowel disease. TCRdb processed the 5' RACE reads again and assigns one entry to each CDR3 protein, with no DNA. This sample contains just over 300,000 distinct CDR3 sequences. This CDR3 is 16 amino acids long. Germline values: CDR1 SGHRS, CDR2 YFSETQ. The rearrangement uses TRBV5-1 and TRBJ2-6. The clonotype originates from a human donor with ulcerative colitis or Crohn's disease, or a healthy co-twin of an affected twin (not recorded which). Material for sequencing was blood. CDR3 sequence reads: CASSLAAGTGANVLTF. Full variable domain (remainder filled in from reference TRBV5-1 and TRBJ2-6): KAGVTQTPRYLIKTRGQQVTLSCSPISGHRSVSWYQQTPGQGLQFLFEYFSETQRNKGNFPGRFSGRQFSNSRSEMNVSTLELGDSALYLCASSLAAGTGANVLTFGAGSRLTVL.